The present T cell receptor (beta chain) was sequenced within a study of cytomegalovirus exposure and HLA in healthy donors. Trimming cost V 3 bases and J 1 base; bases outside gene matches: 7. The germline V gene has CDR1 LGHNA and CDR2 YSLEER. CDR3 size: 16 residues. 13 Jbeta primers and 60 Vbeta primers were used for the PCR. Here immunoSEQ multiplex PCR was the method, and the copy in TCRdb shows in-frame clones only, minus some. The sample lists 80,000 to 100,000 clones, around 68% occurring once. Points on this clone: Its cognate antigen is unknown.

General study findings and limits: Reports described diagnosis of cytomegalovirus status by the classifier as highly specific and sensitive. The study flagged some 170 TCR beta chains as cytomegalovirus-associated. Being indistinguishable, some V segments were excluded, TRBV6-2 and TRBV6-3 among them.

Sequencing input: PBMCs. The gene calls are TRBV4-3 and TRBJ2-7; 9 positions agree with TRBD2. The clonotype comes from a man in his forties or fifties in good health and CMV-seronegative. For the CDR3, the DNA is TGCGCCAGCAGCCACAACGCAGCGGGGGGTTCCTACGAGCAGTACTTC. This codes for CASSHNAAGGSYEQYF.